This T cell receptor (beta chain) derives from a study of T-cell reconstitution after alpha-beta-depleted transplantation in children listed by TCRdb under 2016. Turning to the overall study: Using TCR repertoire profiling, the study quantitatively followed how T-cell immune reconstitution unfolded in children after TCRalphabeta/CD19-depleted allogeneic hematopoietic cell transplantation.

A few counts support this clonotype. There is no known antigen for this receptor. No qualities accompany the bases; no much larger clone lies one base away. Interpreted using the paper, the treatment or condition label stands for: allogeneic hematopoietic cell transplantation with graft depleted of TCRalphabeta T cells and CD19 B cells. TCRalphabeta/CD19-depleted allogeneic hematopoietic cell grafts were given to the transplant recipients, all of whom were children. V gives up 1 base and J gives up 0 bases, and the segment between their germline ends measures 7 bases. Reading the germline V gene gives CDR1 SGHTA and CDR2 FQGNSA. Spanning cysteine to phenylalanine, the CDR3 consists of 14 amino acids. Only CDR3 DNA is held: 42 bases, read in frame from base 1. Library preparation employed PCR. The sequencer was an Illumina HiSeq 2500. TCR library preparation used molecular barcoding, with unique molecular identifiers applied to normalize quantification of the TCRbeta repertoire. The raw public reads went through TCRdb reprocessing: fastp at Q25, MiXCR clone calling, in-frame beta chains kept. For every CDR3 protein sequence, its rows merge into one entry that carries the most common genes and DNA. In all, the sample holds approximately 110,000 distinct CDR3 sequences, and around 23% of those were seen once. Clones ranked in the top ten supply about 11% of the sample.

Paper-wide results and their limitations: Over the following months the frequencies of hyperexpanded clones went down, and after one year T-cell counts and TCRbeta diversity were mostly credited to newly produced T cells. The high TCRbeta diversity at day 60 in some patients was ascribed to recipient T cells and intrathymic progenitors that had survived conditioning. The apparently early alphabetaT-cell count recovery about two months after transplant was reportedly dependent on only several hundred rapidly expanded clones derived from non-depleted graft cells.

The chain uses TRBV7-2 and TRBJ2-7; the D gene is not confidently resolved. This sample comprised PBMCs, mostly from graft donor cells, obtained 180 days after TCRalphabeta/CD19-depleted stem cell transplant. This TCR derives from a male patient between 2 and 15 years old who had a stem cell transplant for chronic granulomatous disease, so the T cells may come from the graft donor. The CDR3 loop reads CASSLEELSYEQYF. Here is the DNA: TGTGCCAGCAGCTTAGAGGAGCTCTCCTACGAGCAGTACTTC.